The clone carrying this T cell receptor beta chain was picked up a small number of times. The CDR3 consists of 17 residues. V lost 5 bases, J lost 5 bases, and 12 bases stayed unmatched. Germline values: CDR1 MNHEY, CDR2 SMNVEV (reference sequence). This sample is drawn from a study of blood T cell repertoires in COVID-19. The assay was immunoSEQ multiplex PCR, and TCRdb's table has in-frame clones only and misses some. The sample includes 100,000 to 150,000 clones, about 85% of them seen just once. Sequencing input: peripheral blood. This TCR derives from a man aged 60-69 years with acute or convalescent COVID-19. The chain joins TRBV27 to TRBJ1-1, with 12 bases aligning to TRBD1. CDR3: CASSRGTGGTRGTEAFF. The CDR3 DNA is TGTGCCAGCAGTCGGGGGACAGGGGGCACGAGGGGGACTGAAGCTTTCTTT.